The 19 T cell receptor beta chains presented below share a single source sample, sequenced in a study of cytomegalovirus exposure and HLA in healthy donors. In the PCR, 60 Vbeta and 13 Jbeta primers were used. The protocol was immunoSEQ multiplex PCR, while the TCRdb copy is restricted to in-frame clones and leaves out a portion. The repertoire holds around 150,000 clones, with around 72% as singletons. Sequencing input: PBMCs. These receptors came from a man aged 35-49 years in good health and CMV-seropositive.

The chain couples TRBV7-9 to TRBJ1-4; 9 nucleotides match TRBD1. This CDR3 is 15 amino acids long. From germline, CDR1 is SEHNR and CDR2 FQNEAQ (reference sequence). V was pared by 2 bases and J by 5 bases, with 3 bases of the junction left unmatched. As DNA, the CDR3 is TGTGCCAGCAGCTTACCGGGACAGGGCAATGAAAAACTGTTTTTT. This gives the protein CASSLPGQGNEKLFF.

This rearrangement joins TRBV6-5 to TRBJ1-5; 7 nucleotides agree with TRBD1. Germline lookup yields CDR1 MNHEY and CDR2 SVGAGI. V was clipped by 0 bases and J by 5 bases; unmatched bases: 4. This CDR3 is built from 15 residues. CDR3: CASSYSTGTDQPQHF. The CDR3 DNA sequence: TGTGCCAGCAGTTACTCGACAGGGACGGATCAGCCCCAGCATTTT.

CDR3 bases: TGTGCCAGCAGGCACACCCCCTATGGCTACACCTTC. It codes for CASRHTPYGYTF. The V and J genes are TRBV7-2 and TRBJ1-2; the D is unclear. Trimming cost V 6 bases and J 4 bases, with 9 bases left between them. CDR3 size: 12 residues. Germline CDR1 and CDR2: SGHTA and FQGNSA.

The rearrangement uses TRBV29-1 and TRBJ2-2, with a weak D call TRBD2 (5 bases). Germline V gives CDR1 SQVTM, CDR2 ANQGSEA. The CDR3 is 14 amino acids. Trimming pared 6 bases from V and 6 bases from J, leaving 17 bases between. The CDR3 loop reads CSVRTGLAAGELFF. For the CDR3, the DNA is TGCAGCGTGCGAACCGGACTGGCCGCCGGGGAGCTGTTTTTT.

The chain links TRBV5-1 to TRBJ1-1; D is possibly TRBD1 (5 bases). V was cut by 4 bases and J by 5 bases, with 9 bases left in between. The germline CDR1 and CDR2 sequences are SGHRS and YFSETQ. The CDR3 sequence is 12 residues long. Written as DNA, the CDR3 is TGCGCCAGCAGCGGAAGGGGTACTGAAGCTTTCTTT. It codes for CASSGRGTEAFF.

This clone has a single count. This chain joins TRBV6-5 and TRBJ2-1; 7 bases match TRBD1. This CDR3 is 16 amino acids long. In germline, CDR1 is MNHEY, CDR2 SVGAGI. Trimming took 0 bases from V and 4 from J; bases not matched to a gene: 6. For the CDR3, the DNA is TGTGCCAGCAGTTACTCGGGGACACAGGGGTACAATGAGCAGTTCTTC. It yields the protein CASSYSGTQGYNEQFF.

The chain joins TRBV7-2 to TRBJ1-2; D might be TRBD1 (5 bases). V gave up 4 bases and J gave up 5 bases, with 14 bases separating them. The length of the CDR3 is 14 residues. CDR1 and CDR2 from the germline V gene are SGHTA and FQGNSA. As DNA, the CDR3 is TGTGCCAGCAGCTCCAGGGTGGTCGCTTATGGCTACACCTTC. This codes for CASSSRVVAYGYTF. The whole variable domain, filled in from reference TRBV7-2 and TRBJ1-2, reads GAGVSQSPSNKVTEKGKDVELRCDPISGHTALYWYRQSLGQGLEFLIYFQGNSAPDKSGLPSDRFSAERTGGSVSTLTIQRTQQEDSAVYLCASSSRVVAYGYTFGSGTRLTVV.

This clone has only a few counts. For the CDR3, the DNA is TGCGCCAGCAGCCTCCTGGGCATCGGGGGGGCGCCTACAGATACGCAGTATTTT. This translates into CASSLLGIGGAPTDTQYF. The V and J genes are TRBV4-1 and TRBJ2-3, with TRBD2 matching over 8 bases. The CDR3 is 18 amino acids. The ends lost 4 bases at V and 3 bases at J; junction bases unmatched: 15. CDR1 is MGHRA and CDR2 is YSYEKL in the germline V gene.

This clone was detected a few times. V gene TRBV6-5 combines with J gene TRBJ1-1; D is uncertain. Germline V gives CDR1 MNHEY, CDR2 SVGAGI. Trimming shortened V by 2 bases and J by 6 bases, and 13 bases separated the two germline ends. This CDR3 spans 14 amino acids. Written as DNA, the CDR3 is TGTGCCAGCAGTTACGGGCTGGCGGGCTCTGAAGCTTTCTTT. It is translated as CASSYGLAGSEAFF.

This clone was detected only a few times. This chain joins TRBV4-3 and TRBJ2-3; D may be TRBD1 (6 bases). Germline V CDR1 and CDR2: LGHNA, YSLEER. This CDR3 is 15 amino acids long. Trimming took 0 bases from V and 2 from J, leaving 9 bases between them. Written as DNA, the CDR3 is TGCGCCAGCAGCCAAGATCACAGGGCCACAGATACGCAGTATTTT. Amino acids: CASSQDHRATDTQYF.

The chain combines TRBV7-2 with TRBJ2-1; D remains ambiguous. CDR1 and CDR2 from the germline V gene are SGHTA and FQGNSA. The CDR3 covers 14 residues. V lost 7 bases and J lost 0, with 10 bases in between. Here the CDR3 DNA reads TGTGCCAGCAAACCACCGAGCTCCTACAATGAGCAGTTCTTC. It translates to CASKPPSSYNEQFF.

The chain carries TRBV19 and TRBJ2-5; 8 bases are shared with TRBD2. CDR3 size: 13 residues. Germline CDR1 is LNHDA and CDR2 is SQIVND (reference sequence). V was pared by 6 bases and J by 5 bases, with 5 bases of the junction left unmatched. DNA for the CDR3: TGTGCCAGTAGCCCCCCGGGGGGGGAGACCCAGTACTTC. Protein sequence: CASSPPGGETQYF.

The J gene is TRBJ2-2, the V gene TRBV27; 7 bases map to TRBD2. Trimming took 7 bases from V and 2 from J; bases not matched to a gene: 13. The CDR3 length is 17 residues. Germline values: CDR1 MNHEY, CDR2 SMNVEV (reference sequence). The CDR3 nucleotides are TGTGCCAGCATGTCGGCGGGGGTTATAAAAAACACCGGGGAGCTGTTTTTT. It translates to CASMSAGVIKNTGELFF.

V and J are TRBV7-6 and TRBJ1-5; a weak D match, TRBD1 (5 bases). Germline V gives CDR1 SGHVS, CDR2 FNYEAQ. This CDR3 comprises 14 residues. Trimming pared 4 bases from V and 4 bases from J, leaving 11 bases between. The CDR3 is CASSSGSWNQPQHF. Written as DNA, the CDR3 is TGTGCCAGCAGCTCAGGGTCCTGGAATCAGCCCCAGCATTTT.

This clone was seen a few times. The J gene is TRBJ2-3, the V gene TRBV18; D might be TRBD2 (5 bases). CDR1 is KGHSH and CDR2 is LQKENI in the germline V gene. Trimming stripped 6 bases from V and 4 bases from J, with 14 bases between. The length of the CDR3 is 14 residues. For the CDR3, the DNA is TGTGCCAGCTCCATTACGGGGTCGGCAGATACGCAGTATTTT. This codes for CASSITGSADTQYF.

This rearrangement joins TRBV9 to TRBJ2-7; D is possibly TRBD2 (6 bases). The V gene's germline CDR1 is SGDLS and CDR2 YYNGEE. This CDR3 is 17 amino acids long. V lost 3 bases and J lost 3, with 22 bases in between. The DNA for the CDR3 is TGTGCCAGCAGCGCCCGTCTCAGACCACATAGCGGCTACGAGCAGTACTTC. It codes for CASSARLRPHSGYEQYF.

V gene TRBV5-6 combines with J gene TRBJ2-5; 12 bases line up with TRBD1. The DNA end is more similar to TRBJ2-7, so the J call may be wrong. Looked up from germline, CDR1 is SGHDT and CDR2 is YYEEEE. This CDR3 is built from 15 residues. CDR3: CASSPRDRGRNEQYF. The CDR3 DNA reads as TGTGCCAGCAGCCCACGGGACAGGGGGCGCAACGAGCAGTACTTC.

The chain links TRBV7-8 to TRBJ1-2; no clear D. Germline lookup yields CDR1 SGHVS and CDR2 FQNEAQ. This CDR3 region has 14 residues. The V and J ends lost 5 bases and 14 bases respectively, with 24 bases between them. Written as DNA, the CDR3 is TGTGCCAGCAGCCCCCGGATCTCCATCGAGGTAGATACCTTC. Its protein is CASSPRISIEVDTF.

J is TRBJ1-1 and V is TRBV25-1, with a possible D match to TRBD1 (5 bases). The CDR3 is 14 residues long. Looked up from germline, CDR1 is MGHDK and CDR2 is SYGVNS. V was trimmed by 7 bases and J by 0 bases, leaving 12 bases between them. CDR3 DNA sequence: TGTGCCAGCAAAAAGCCGGGGGTGAACACTGAAGCTTTCTTT. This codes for CASKKPGVNTEAFF.